The 21 T cell receptor beta chains below were found in one sample sequenced in a study of T-cell memory formation after mild COVID-19. TCRdb processed the 5' RACE reads anew with MiXCR; each CDR3 protein has one entry. The sample contains some 210,000 distinct CDR3 sequences, roughly 30% of which appear only once. The sequenced sample was PBMCs or a T cell subset sorted from them (not recorded which). These receptors were obtained from an adult woman who had mild COVID-19 (a few samples of this study predate the infection). Cell type and time point are not known.

This clonotype has only a few counts. The chain carries TRBV18 and TRBJ2-2; no reliable D call. The germline V gene encodes CDR1 KGHSH and CDR2 LQKENI. The length of the CDR3 is 14 residues. Between the trimmed V and J ends, which lost 0 bases and 2 bases, there was a span of 4 bases. CDR3 amino acids: CASSPPGNTGELFF. For the CDR3, the DNA is TGTGCCAGCTCACCACCTGGCAACACCGGGGAGCTGTTTTTT.

This clonotype showed up just a few times. The rearrangement uses TRBV5-5 and TRBJ1-2, with D maybe TRBD1 (5 bases). CDR3 length: 13 residues. In germline, CDR1 is SGHKS, CDR2 YYEKEE (reference sequence). V dropped 2 bases and J dropped 5 bases, with 10 bases sitting between them. CDR3 residues: CASSFGGDYGYTF. DNA of the CDR3: TGTGCCAGCAGCTTTGGGGGGGATTATGGCTACACCTTC.

This clonotype was picked up a small number of times. CDR3 amino acids: CATSRDVGTSDPDTQYF. CDR3 in DNA: TGTGCCACCAGCAGAGATGTCGGGACTAGCGACCCAGATACGCAGTATTTT. The V and J genes are TRBV15 and TRBJ2-3, with 10 bases matching TRBD2. This CDR3 is 17 amino acids long. Trimming took 0 bases from V and 4 from J; bases not matched to a gene: 7. The germline V gene has CDR1 LNHNV and CDR2 YYDKDF (reference sequence).

The chain uses TRBV10-3 and TRBJ1-3; no firm D call. The CDR3 extends over 13 amino acids. Germline lookup yields CDR1 ENHRY and CDR2 SYGVKD. V was clipped by 3 bases and J by 1 base, with 4 bases between them. The DNA for the CDR3 is TGTGCCATCAGTGATTGGTCTGGAAACACCATATATTTT. This gives the protein CAISDWSGNTIYF.

This clonotype occurred a few times. The chain couples TRBV30 to TRBJ2-7; D not certain. With 4 bases removed from V and 2 bases from J, the gap between germline ends came to 15 bases. Germline V gene data show CDR1 as GTSNPN and CDR2 as SVGIG (reference sequence). The CDR3 is 14 amino acids. CDR3 residues: CAWNLAGRTYEQYF. Written as DNA, the CDR3 is TGTGCCTGGAATTTGGCAGGACGTACCTACGAGCAGTACTTC.

V usage is TRBV6-5 and J usage is TRBJ1-2; 9 bases match TRBD1. Germline CDR1 is MNHEY and CDR2 is SVGAGI. The CDR3 has 13 amino acids. Unmatched junction bases numbered 4, after V lost 4 bases and J lost 7 bases. The CDR3 reads CASSLPTGGGYTF. CDR3 DNA: TGTGCCAGCAGTTTACCGACAGGGGGTGGCTACACCTTC.

This chain connects TRBV7-2 to TRBJ1-5; no firm D call. The CDR3 contains 14 residues. Germline V lookup: CDR1 SGHTA, CDR2 FQGNSA. The V gene lost 2 bases and the J gene lost 1 base, with 6 bases spanning the gap. The CDR3 bases are TGTGCCAGCAGCTTACAAGCCAGCAATCAGCCCCAGCATTTT. It specifies CASSLQASNQPQHF.

In this sample, this clonotype turned up a few times. V usage is TRBV20-1 and J usage is TRBJ1-1; a possible D gene is TRBD1 (5 bases). Trimming pared 1 base from V and 0 bases from J, leaving 9 bases between. The CDR3 totals 14 residues. The germline gives CDR1 DFQATT, CDR2 SNEGSKA (reference sequence). The CDR3 protein is CSARAGHLNTEAFF. CDR3 DNA sequence: TGCAGTGCTAGAGCCGGACACCTGAACACTGAAGCTTTCTTT.

The chain is built from TRBV2 and TRBJ1-1; TRBD1 agrees at 8 bases. The germline CDR1 and CDR2 sequences are SNHLY and FYNNEI. This CDR3 spans 13 amino acids. V lost 11 bases, J lost 0 bases, and 5 bases stayed unmatched. The CDR3 DNA reads TGTGCCTCGACAGGGGAAATGAACACTGAAGCTTTCTTT. Its protein is CASTGEMNTEAFF. The entire variable domain, with the rest obtained from reference TRBV2 and TRBJ1-1, is as follows: EPEVTQTPSHQVTQMGQEVILRCVPISNHLYFYWYRQILGQKVEFLVSFYNNEISEKSEIFDDQFSVERPDGSNFTLKIRSTKLEDSAMYFCASTGEMNTEAFFGQGTRLTVV.

This clonotype was seen a handful of times. This chain links TRBV12-3 or TRBV12-4 with TRBJ2-1; D gene ambiguous. Deletions cut 8 bases from V and 2 bases from J, with 7 bases between. The CDR3 covers 12 residues. CDR3 residues: CASGVAYNEQFF. The CDR3 coding sequence is TGTGCCAGCGGTGTAGCCTACAATGAGCAGTTCTTC.

This clonotype has a handful of counts. The chain has TRBV15 and TRBJ2-2, with D possibly TRBD2 on 5 matching bases. Deletions cut 1 base from V and 6 bases from J, with 18 bases between. Germline lookup yields CDR1 LNHNV and CDR2 YYDKDF (reference sequence). The CDR3 is 17 residues long. The CDR3 DNA reads TGTGCCACCAGCAGAGGAGGGAACGGGCGCAGAGCCGGGGAGCTGTTTTTT. Protein: CATSRGGNGRRAGELFF. The variable domain in full, with the rest retrieved from reference TRBV15 and TRBJ2-2, is DAMVIQNPRYQVTQFGKPVTLSCSQTLNHNVMYWYQQKSSQAPKLLFHYYDKDFNNEADTPDNFQSRRPNTSFCFLDIRSPGLGDTAMYLCATSRGGNGRRAGELFFGEGSRLTVL.

The chain links TRBV6-5 to TRBJ2-7; 8 positions agree with TRBD2. There are 14 residues in the CDR3. With V trimmed by 7 bases and J by 2 bases, 7 bases remained unmatched. Germline CDR1 MNHEY, CDR2 SVGAGI. CDR3 coding DNA: TGTGCCAGCACAACGGGGGGGAGGCCCTACGAGCAGTACTTC. It translates to CASTTGGRPYEQYF.

A few counts support this clonotype. The V gene is TRBV12-3 or TRBV12-4, the J gene TRBJ1-4; possible D gene TRBD1, 6 bases. The CDR3 totals 15 residues. The ends were cut back, 4 bases at V and 7 bases at J, with 16 bases in the middle. The CDR3 loop is CASSYTFQGGEKLFF. The DNA of the CDR3 is TGTGCCAGCAGTTACACCTTCCAAGGGGGTGAAAAACTGTTTTTT.

J is TRBJ2-1 and V is TRBV11-2; the D gene is possibly TRBD1 (5 bases). The CDR3 consists of 15 residues. Per germline, CDR1 SGHAT and CDR2 FQNNGV. V lost 5 bases and J 1 base, leaving 12 bases between the germline ends. CDR3 sequence: CASSGHSFSYNEQFF. The DNA for the CDR3 is TGTGCCAGCAGCGGACATTCCTTTTCCTACAATGAGCAGTTCTTC. The entire variable domain, with the rest obtained from reference TRBV11-2 and TRBJ2-1, is as follows: EAGVAQSPRYKIIEKRQSVAFWCNPISGHATLYWYQQILGQGPKLLIQFQNNGVVDDSQLPKDRFSAERLKGVDSTLKIQPAKLEDSAVYLCASSGHSFSYNEQFFGPGTRLTVL.

By proportion, this clonotype is medium-sized. The rearrangement links TRBV9 to TRBJ1-5, with D unresolved. This CDR3 contains 16 residues. Trimming removed 1 base at V and 0 bases at J, with 11 bases between. Germline CDR1 reads SGDLS; CDR2 reads YYNGEE. The chain's CDR3 is CASSVPLPYSNQPQHF. The CDR3 DNA follows: TGTGCCAGCAGCGTACCCCTCCCTTATAGCAATCAGCCCCAGCATTTT.

A single count supports this clonotype. The chain employs TRBV5-4 and TRBJ2-7; D could derive from TRBD1 or TRBD2 (6 bases each). Trimming cost V 3 bases and J 3 bases, with 16 bases left between them. The germline V gene has CDR1 SGHNT and CDR2 YYREEE (reference sequence). CDR3 length: 15 residues. CDR3 coding DNA: TGTGCCAGCAGCTCCCTGAAGGGGGGAATCTACGAGCAGTACTTC. This codes for CASSSLKGGIYEQYF.

This clonotype was found many times. The chain uses TRBV7-2 and TRBJ2-4; 7 bases fit TRBD2. The CDR3 runs 16 residues. Germline assignment: CDR1 SGHTA and CDR2 FQGNSA. Unmatched junction bases numbered 8, after V lost 5 bases and J lost 1 base. The CDR3 DNA reads as TGTGCCAGCAGCGACCGACTAGCCGGGGCCAAAAACATTCAGTACTTC. Amino acid sequence: CASSDRLAGAKNIQYF.

The chain recombines TRBV28 with TRBJ1-5; TRBD1 might be the D (6 bases). The CDR3 sequence is 17 residues long. V gave up 3 bases and J gave up 4 bases, with 19 bases separating them. Germline V lookup: CDR1 MDHEN, CDR2 SYDVKM. In DNA form, the CDR3 reads TGTGCCAGCAGTTTTTATGGGGCGGGGGACACTAATCAGCCCCAGCATTTT. This translates into CASSFYGAGDTNQPQHF.

This clonotype was recorded a few times. The J gene is TRBJ2-1, the V gene TRBV7-9; D perhaps matches TRBD1 (5 bases). V lost 6 bases and J lost 3, with 9 bases in between. The germline V gene has CDR1 SEHNR and CDR2 FQNEAQ (reference sequence). This CDR3 spans 13 amino acids. DNA of the CDR3: TGTGCCAGCAGGTCAGACAGCTACAATGAGCAGTTCTTC. Its protein product is CASRSDSYNEQFF.

V usage is TRBV11-2 and J usage is TRBJ1-1; D might be TRBD1 (5 bases). Trimming left V 3 bases short and J 4 bases short, with 12 bases between. There are 14 residues in the CDR3. From germline, CDR1 is SGHAT and CDR2 FQNNGV. Written as DNA, the CDR3 is TGTGCCAGCAGCTTGGGACGGCGGGGCACTGAAGCTTTCTTT. Protein sequence: CASSLGRRGTEAFF.

This clonotype was found a few times. The V call is TRBV29-1, the J call TRBJ2-1, with 11 nucleotides matching TRBD2. J was trimmed by 5 bases and V by 5 bases; bases with no gene match: 5. The CDR3 runs 14 residues. Germline V gene lookup returns CDR1 SQVTM and CDR2 ANQGSEA. CDR3 protein: CSVLGLADHNEQFF. The DNA for the CDR3 is TGCAGCGTTTTGGGACTAGCGGACCACAATGAGCAGTTCTTC.